Each of the 24 T cell receptor beta chains below was sequenced from the same sample in a study of shared clonotypes between healthy human individuals. Some clones are missing from TCRdb's copy, which holds only in-frame ones; the method was immunoSEQ multiplex PCR. This table holds about 2.5 million clones, 85% to 95% found once. Sequencing used naive CD4+ T cells from PBMCs. Subset: CD45RA+ positively selected. The source is a man aged 18 to 30 in good health. Some clones in this sample may be carry-over from other donors' samples.

CDR3 in amino acids: CASSFGEDGEKLFF. CDR3 DNA: TGCGCCAGCAGCTTCGGGGAGGACGGTGAAAAACTGTTTTTT. The chain carries TRBV5-1 and TRBJ1-4, with unresolved D. CDR1 and CDR2 (germline): SGHRS, YFSETQ. V was clipped by 2 bases and J by 7 bases, with 12 bases between them. CDR3 size: 14 residues.

The chain links TRBV2 to TRBJ2-1; no clear D. CDR1 and CDR2 (germline): SNHLY, FYNNEI. The CDR3 is made up of 19 amino acids. V dropped 2 bases and J dropped 6 bases, with 26 bases sitting between them. The CDR3 sequence is CASSERTANRLFTSNEQFF. DNA of the CDR3: TGTGCCAGCAGTGAAAGAACAGCCAATCGACTTTTTACCTCCAATGAGCAGTTCTTC.

Regarding this clone: Other DNA sequences within the sample encode an identical CDR3. The V gene is TRBV5-4, the J gene TRBJ2-7; D gene unclear. CDR1 is SGHNT, CDR2 YYREEE, per germline (reference sequence). The CDR3 has 14 amino acids. Trimming took 0 bases from V and 0 from J, leaving 7 bases between them. Written as DNA, the CDR3 is TGTGCCAGCAGCTTGGACTCCCTCTCCTACGAGCAGTACTTC. Protein sequence: CASSLDSLSYEQYF.

V gene TRBV6-6 combines with J gene TRBJ1-2; D unresolved. V lost 3 bases, J lost 0 bases, and 11 bases lay in between. The CDR3 runs 15 residues. Germline CDR1 reads MNHNY; CDR2 reads SVGAGI (reference sequence). The CDR3 DNA reads as TGTGCCAGCAGTTATTGGGTCCGGGCTAACTATGGCTACACCTTC. This gives the protein CASSYWVRANYGYTF.

About this clone: This sample also contains other DNA sequences that code for the same CDR3. The rearrangement uses TRBV18 and TRBJ2-3; D remains ambiguous. This CDR3 region has 13 residues. Germline V gene lookup returns CDR1 KGHSH and CDR2 LQKENI. V lost 2 bases and J 1 base, leaving 4 bases between the germline ends. The CDR3 DNA is TGTGCCAGCTCACCATCCGGCACAGATACGCAGTATTTT. Amino acid sequence: CASSPSGTDTQYF.

This chain links TRBV2 with TRBJ2-2; D unclear. The germline gives CDR1 SNHLY, CDR2 FYNNEI. The V gene lost 4 bases and the J gene lost 1 base, with 10 bases spanning the gap. This CDR3 spans 15 amino acids. The CDR3 sequence is CASSGVGRNTGELFF. The CDR3 bases are TGTGCCAGCAGTGGGGTCGGCAGGAACACCGGGGAGCTGTTTTTT.

This chain connects TRBV5-8 to TRBJ2-1, with unresolved D. This CDR3 is built from 14 residues. V dropped 4 bases and J dropped 9 bases, with 17 bases sitting between them. Germline CDR1 and CDR2: SGHTS and YDEGEE. The CDR3 DNA reads TGTGCCAGCAGCGAGATAGGTGGATTGGGTGAGCAGTTCTTC. It yields the protein CASSEIGGLGEQFF.

The rearrangement links TRBV10-3 to TRBJ2-1; a possible D gene is TRBD2 (6 bases). This CDR3 is 17 amino acids long. V lost 0 bases and J lost 0, with 12 bases in between. Germline V lookup: CDR1 ENHRY, CDR2 SYGVKD. Here the CDR3 reads CAISESTGGNSYNEQFF. The CDR3 DNA reads TGTGCCATCAGTGAGTCGACTGGGGGGAACTCCTACAATGAGCAGTTCTTC.

This chain uses TRBV5-1 with TRBJ2-1; TRBD2 matches at 14 bases. V shed 3 bases, J shed 10 bases, and the junction held 15 bases outside the gene matches. The CDR3 totals 18 residues. The germline gives CDR1 SGHRS, CDR2 YFSETQ. CDR3 sequence (DNA): TGCGCCAGCAGCTCCTACGCGACTAGCGGGAGGGATCTAGGCGAGCAGTTCTTC. Its protein is CASSSYATSGRDLGEQFF.

The chain links TRBV5-1 to TRBJ1-1; D is perhaps TRBD1 (5 bases). Trimming left V 2 bases short and J 6 bases short, with 8 bases between. The CDR3 has 12 amino acids. Germline-derived CDR1 and CDR2 are SGHRS and YFSETQ. Here the CDR3 DNA reads TGCGCCAGCAGCTTTGGAGGGGCTGAAGCTTTCTTT. The encoded protein is CASSFGGAEAFF.

This chain connects TRBV6-1 to TRBJ1-1, with 8 bases fitting TRBD1. V shed 6 bases, J shed 3 bases, and the junction held 9 bases outside the gene matches. The CDR3 extends over 15 amino acids. CDR1 is MNHNS, CDR2 SASEGT, per germline. Written as DNA, the CDR3 is TGTGCCAGCAGCCTGACAGGGGTTCTCGACACTGAAGCTTTCTTT. Translation: CASSLTGVLDTEAFF.

The chain carries TRBV15 and TRBJ1-4; D is ambiguous. The CDR3 runs 14 residues. Trimming took 0 bases from V and 7 from J, leaving 9 bases between them. Germline V gene sequence: CDR1 LNHNV, CDR2 YYDKDF (reference sequence). This chain's CDR3 is CATSRDWRGEKLFF. The CDR3 DNA follows: TGTGCCACCAGCAGAGATTGGCGGGGTGAAAAACTGTTTTTT.

The chain recombines TRBV18 with TRBJ1-4; weak D call: TRBD1 (6 bases). CDR1 and CDR2 from the germline V gene are KGHSH and LQKENI. The CDR3 is 15 amino acids. The germline V and J ends were trimmed by 4 bases and 8 bases, with 17 bases remaining between them. The CDR3 loop is CASSRTGTSWEKLFF. The CDR3 region has the DNA TGTGCCAGCTCACGCACAGGGACGTCATGGGAAAAACTGTTTTTT.

This chain connects TRBV30 to TRBJ2-7, with 10 bases identical to TRBD2. CDR3 length: 14 residues. The germline V gene encodes CDR1 GTSNPN and CDR2 SVGIG (reference sequence). Trimming removed 4 bases from V and 4 bases from J; junction bases left unmatched: 7. The CDR3 reads CAWTLAGVRYEQYF. CDR3 bases: TGTGCCTGGACCCTAGCGGGAGTTCGGTACGAGCAGTACTTC.

V usage is TRBV30 and J usage is TRBJ2-1; weak D call: TRBD2 (5 bases). The CDR3 consists of 14 residues. Trimming took off 3 bases at V and 4 bases at J, with 13 bases between the two ends. Germline V gene data show CDR1 as GTSNPN and CDR2 as SVGIG (reference sequence). CDR3 DNA: TGTGCCTGGAGCCAAACGGGGTTATACAATGAGCAGTTCTTC. This gives the protein CAWSQTGLYNEQFF.

A note on this clone: The identical CDR3 is also encoded by other nucleotide sequences in the sample. The CDR3 nucleotides are TGCGCCAGCAGCTTGGGTAGTAGCGCGAACACCGGGGAGCTGTTTTTT. Its protein is CASSLGSSANTGELFF. The rearrangement links TRBV5-1 to TRBJ2-2, with D possibly matching TRBD2 (5 bases). V was trimmed by 0 bases and J by 0 bases, leaving 9 bases between them. Germline-derived CDR1 and CDR2 are SGHRS and YFSETQ. CDR3 size: 16 residues.

A word on this clone: The same CDR3 also results from other DNA sequences found in this sample. The V gene is TRBV5-1, the J gene TRBJ2-5; D may be TRBD2 (6 bases). V dropped 7 bases and J dropped 4 bases, with 14 bases sitting between them. Germline V gives CDR1 SGHRS, CDR2 YFSETQ. The CDR3 is 13 residues long. CDR3 sequence: CASSLGGGETQYF. The CDR3 DNA sequence: TGCGCCAGCTCCCTGGGAGGCGGAGAGACCCAGTACTTC.

The J gene is TRBJ2-3, the V gene TRBV6-1; TRBD2 is a possible D gene (6 bases). Germline lookup yields CDR1 MNHNS and CDR2 SASEGT. Trimming stripped 0 bases from V and 2 bases from J, with 9 bases between. This CDR3 is 15 amino acids long. DNA for the CDR3: TGTGCCAGCAGTGAAGCGGGGGGTTCCACAGATACGCAGTATTTT. It translates to CASSEAGGSTDTQYF.

The rearrangement joins TRBV15 to TRBJ2-7; TRBD2 matches 7 bases. The CDR3 runs 15 residues. After removal of 5 bases from V and 3 bases from J, the junction contained 10 bases not matched to a gene. Germline V gene sequence: CDR1 LNHNV, CDR2 YYDKDF (reference sequence). In DNA form, the CDR3 reads TGTGCCACCAGCGCAGGTCCGCGGGAGCACTACGAGCAGTACTTC. Residues: CATSAGPREHYEQYF. Together with reference TRBV15 and TRBJ2-7, the CDR3 gives the full variable domain: DAMVIQNPRYQVTQFGKPVTLSCSQTLNHNVMYWYQQKSSQAPKLLFHYYDKDFNNEADTPDNFQSRRPNTSFCFLDIRSPGLGDTAMYLCATSAGPREHYEQYFGPGTRLTVT.

This sequence joins TRBV28 and TRBJ2-7; TRBD2 aligns across 10 bases. Germline CDR1 MDHEN, CDR2 SYDVKM. After removal of 6 bases from V and 4 bases from J, the junction contained 6 bases not matched to a gene. The CDR3 covers 14 residues. The CDR3 spells CASRTLAGAYEQYF. CDR3 bases: TGTGCCAGCAGGACTCTAGCGGGGGCATACGAGCAGTACTTC.

V usage is TRBV29-1 and J usage is TRBJ2-3; 7 nucleotides match TRBD1. V shed 6 bases and J 1 base; nucleotides not matched to a gene: 19. The CDR3 loop spans 18 amino acids. Germline CDR1 reads SQVTM; CDR2 reads ANQGSEA. CDR3 in amino acids: CSVEAGTEGLYGTDTQYF. The CDR3 DNA reads as TGCAGCGTAGAGGCCGGGACAGAGGGTCTATACGGCACAGATACGCAGTATTTT.

The chain recombines TRBV6-5 with TRBJ1-3; tentative D call: TRBD1 (6 bases). The CDR3 is made up of 16 amino acids. V dropped 0 bases and J dropped 5 bases, with 14 bases sitting between them. The V gene's germline CDR1 is MNHEY and CDR2 SVGAGI. The CDR3 bases are TGTGCCAGCAGTTACTCGACGGGGGGCGCGAGAAACACCATATATTTT. This sequence encodes CASSYSTGGARNTIYF.

This rearrangement joins TRBV19 to TRBJ2-7; possible D gene TRBD1, 6 bases. Germline V gene lookup returns CDR1 LNHDA and CDR2 SQIVND (reference sequence). The CDR3 length is 15 residues. V was trimmed by 4 bases and J by 2 bases, leaving 15 bases between them. This chain's CDR3 is CASSRTVSGPYEQYF. DNA for the CDR3: TGTGCCAGTAGTAGGACAGTAAGTGGCCCCTACGAGCAGTACTTC.

DNA for the CDR3: TGTGCCAGCGGAAATACTGGGGCCAACGTCCTGACTTTC. Translation gives CASGNTGANVLTF. The chain links TRBV13 to TRBJ2-6; D gene unclear. Per the germline V gene, CDR1 is PRHDT and CDR2 is FYEKMQ (reference sequence). The CDR3 sequence is 13 residues long. Deletions cut 8 bases from V and 2 bases from J, with 7 bases between.